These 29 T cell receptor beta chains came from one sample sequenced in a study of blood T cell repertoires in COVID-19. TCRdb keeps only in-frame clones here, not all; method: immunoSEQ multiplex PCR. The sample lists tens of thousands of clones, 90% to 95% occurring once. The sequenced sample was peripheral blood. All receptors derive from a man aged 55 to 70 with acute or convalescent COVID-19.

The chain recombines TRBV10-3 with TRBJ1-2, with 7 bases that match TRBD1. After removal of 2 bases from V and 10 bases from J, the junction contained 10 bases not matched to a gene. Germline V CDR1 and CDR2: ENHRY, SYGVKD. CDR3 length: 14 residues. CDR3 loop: CAISERDSPIVYTF. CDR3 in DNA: TGTGCCATCAGTGAGAGGGACAGCCCTATTGTCTACACCTTC.

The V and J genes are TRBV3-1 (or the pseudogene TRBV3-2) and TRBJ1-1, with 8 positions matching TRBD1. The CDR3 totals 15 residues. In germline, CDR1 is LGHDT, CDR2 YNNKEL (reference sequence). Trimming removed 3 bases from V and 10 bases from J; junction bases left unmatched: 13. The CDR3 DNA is TGTGCCAGCAGCCAGGAGTCAGGGGGCTCCCTGGGAGCTTTCTTT. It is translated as CASSQESGGSLGAFF.

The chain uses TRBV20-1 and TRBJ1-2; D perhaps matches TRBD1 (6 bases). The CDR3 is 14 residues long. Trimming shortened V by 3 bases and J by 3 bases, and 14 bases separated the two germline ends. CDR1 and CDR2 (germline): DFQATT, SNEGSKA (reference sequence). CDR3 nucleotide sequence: TGCAGTGCTAGTACTTTGGACAGCTACTATGGCTACACCTTC. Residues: CSASTLDSYYGYTF.

CDR3 sequence reads: CASSRDHNYGYTF. CDR3 DNA: TGTGCCAGCAGCCGGGATCATAACTATGGCTACACCTTC. The chain couples TRBV7-9 to TRBJ1-2, with no clear D. The CDR3 extends over 13 amino acids. V shed 5 bases and J shed 1 base, with 8 bases lying between them. Germline-derived CDR1 and CDR2 are SEHNR and FQNEAQ (reference sequence).

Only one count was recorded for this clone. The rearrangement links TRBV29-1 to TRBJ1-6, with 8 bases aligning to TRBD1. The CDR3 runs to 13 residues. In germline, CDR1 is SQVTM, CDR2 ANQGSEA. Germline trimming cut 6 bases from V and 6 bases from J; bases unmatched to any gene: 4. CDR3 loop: CSVQGAFNSPLHF. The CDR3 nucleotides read TGCAGCGTCCAGGGGGCTTTTAATTCACCCCTCCACTTT.

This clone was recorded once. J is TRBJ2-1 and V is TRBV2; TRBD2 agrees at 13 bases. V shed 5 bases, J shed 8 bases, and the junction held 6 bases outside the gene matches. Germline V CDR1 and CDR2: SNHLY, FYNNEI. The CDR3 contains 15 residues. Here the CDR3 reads CASSSGTSGIDEQFF. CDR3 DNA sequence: TGTGCCAGCAGTTCCGGGACTAGCGGGATTGATGAGCAGTTCTTC.

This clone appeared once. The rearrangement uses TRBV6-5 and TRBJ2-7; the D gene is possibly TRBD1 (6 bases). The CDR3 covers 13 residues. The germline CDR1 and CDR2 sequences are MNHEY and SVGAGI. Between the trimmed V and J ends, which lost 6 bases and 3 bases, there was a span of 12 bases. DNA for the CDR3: TGTGCCAGCAGCCGGACAGTCAGCTACGAGCAGTACGTC. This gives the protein CASSRTVSYEQYV.

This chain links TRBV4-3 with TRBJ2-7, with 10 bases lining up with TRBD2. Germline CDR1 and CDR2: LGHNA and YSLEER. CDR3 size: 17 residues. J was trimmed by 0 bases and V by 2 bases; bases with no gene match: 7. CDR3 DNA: TGCGCCAGCAGCCAAAACCTTGGGACTAGCGTCTCCTACGAGCAGTACTTC. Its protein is CASSQNLGTSVSYEQYF.

Here the CDR3 reads CSVRLGSYEQYF. The CDR3 DNA reads as TGCAGCGTCAGACTAGGATCCTACGAGCAGTACTTC. This chain joins TRBV29-1 and TRBJ2-7; D perhaps matches TRBD2 (6 bases). Germline-derived CDR1 and CDR2 are SQVTM and ANQGSEA. With 6 bases removed from V and 1 base from J, the gap between germline ends came to 10 bases. This CDR3 region has 12 residues.

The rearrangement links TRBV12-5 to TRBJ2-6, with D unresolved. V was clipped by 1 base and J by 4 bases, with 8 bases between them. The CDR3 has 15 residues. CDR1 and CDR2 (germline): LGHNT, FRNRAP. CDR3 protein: CASGLESLGANVLTF. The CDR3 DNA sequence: TGTGCTAGTGGTTTGGAATCCTTAGGGGCCAACGTCCTGACTTTC.

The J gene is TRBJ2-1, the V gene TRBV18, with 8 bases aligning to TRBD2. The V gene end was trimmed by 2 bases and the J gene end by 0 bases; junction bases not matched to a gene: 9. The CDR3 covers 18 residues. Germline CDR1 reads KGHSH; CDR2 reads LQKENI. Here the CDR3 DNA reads TGTGCCAGCTCACCAAAATCTACTAGCGGTGCCTCCTACAATGAGCAGTTCTTC. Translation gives CASSPKSTSGASYNEQFF.

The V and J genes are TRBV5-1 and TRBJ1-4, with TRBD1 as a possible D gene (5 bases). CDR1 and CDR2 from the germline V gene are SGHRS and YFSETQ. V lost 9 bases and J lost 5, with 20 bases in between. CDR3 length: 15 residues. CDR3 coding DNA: TGCGCCAACAGTTTTGGGGACTCACGGAATGAAAAACTGTTTTTT. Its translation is CANSFGDSRNEKLFF.

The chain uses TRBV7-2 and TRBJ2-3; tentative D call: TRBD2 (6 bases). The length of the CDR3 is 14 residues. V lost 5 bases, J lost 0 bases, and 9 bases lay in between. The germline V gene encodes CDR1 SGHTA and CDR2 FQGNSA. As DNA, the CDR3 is TGTGCCAGCAGCACGACTAGGAGCACAGATACGCAGTATTTT. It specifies CASSTTRSTDTQYF.

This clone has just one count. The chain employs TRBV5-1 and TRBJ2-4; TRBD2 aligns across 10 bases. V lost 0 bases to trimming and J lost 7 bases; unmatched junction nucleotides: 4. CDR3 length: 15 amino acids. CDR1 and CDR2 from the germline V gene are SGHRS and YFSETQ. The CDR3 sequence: CASSLASGSENIQYF. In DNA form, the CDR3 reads TGCGCCAGCAGCTTGGCTAGCGGGAGTGAGAACATTCAGTACTTC.

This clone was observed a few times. The CDR3 here is CASSDGQYHEQFF. DNA of the CDR3: TGTGCCAGCAGCGATGGACAGTACCATGAGCAGTTCTTC. The chain employs TRBV2 and TRBJ2-1; maybe TRBD1 (6 bases). Trimming took 6 bases from V and 8 from J, leaving 14 bases between them. Germline loops: CDR1 SNHLY, CDR2 FYNNEI. The CDR3 runs 13 residues.

CDR3: CASSMARGPQETQYF. CDR3 DNA: TGTGCCAGTAGTATGGCCAGGGGACCCCAAGAGACCCAGTACTTC. The chain employs TRBV19 and TRBJ2-5, with D possibly TRBD1 on 6 matching bases. V was clipped by 3 bases and J by 1 base, with 12 bases between them. From germline, CDR1 is LNHDA and CDR2 SQIVND (reference sequence). The CDR3 spans 15 residues.

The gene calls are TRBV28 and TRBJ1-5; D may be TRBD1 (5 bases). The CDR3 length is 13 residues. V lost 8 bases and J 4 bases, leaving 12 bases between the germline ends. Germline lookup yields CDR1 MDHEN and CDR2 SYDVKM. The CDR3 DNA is TGTGCCAGCCTTCGACAGAGGAATCAGCCCCAGCATTTT. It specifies CASLRQRNQPQHF.

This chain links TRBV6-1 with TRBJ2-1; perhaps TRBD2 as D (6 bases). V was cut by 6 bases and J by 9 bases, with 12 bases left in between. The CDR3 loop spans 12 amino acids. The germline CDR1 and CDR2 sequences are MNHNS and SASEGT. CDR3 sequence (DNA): TGTGCCAGCAGCCGACGGGGGAGTGAGCAGTTCTTC. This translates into CASSRRGSEQFF.

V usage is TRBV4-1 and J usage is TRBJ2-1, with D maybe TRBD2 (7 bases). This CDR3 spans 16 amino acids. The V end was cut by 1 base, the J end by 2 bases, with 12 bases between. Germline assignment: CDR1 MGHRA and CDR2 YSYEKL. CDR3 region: CASSQATGGPYNEQFF. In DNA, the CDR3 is TGCGCCAGCAGCCAAGCCACGGGGGGCCCCTACAATGAGCAGTTCTTC.

CDR3 DNA: TGTGCCTGCCCACCCGGGACAGGGGGTGGAAACACCATATATTTT. Encoded protein: CACPPGTGGGNTIYF. The rearrangement uses TRBV30 and TRBJ1-3; 11 bases match TRBD1. Germline loops: CDR1 GTSNPN, CDR2 SVGIG (reference sequence). This CDR3 region has 15 residues. V trimming: 6 bases; J trimming: 3 bases; junction bases outside the gene matches: 7.

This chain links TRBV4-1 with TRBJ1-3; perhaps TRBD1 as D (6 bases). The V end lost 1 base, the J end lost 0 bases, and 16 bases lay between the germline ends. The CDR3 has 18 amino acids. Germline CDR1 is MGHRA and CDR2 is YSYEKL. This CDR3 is CASSQARMQGSSGNTIYF. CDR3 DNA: TGCGCCAGCAGCCAAGCGCGTATGCAGGGGAGCTCTGGAAACACCATATATTTT.

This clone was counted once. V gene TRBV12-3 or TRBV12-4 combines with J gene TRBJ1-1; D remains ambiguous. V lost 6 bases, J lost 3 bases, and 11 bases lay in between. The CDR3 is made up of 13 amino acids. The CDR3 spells CASSQQLYTEAFF. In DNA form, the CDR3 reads TGTGCCAGCAGCCAACAGCTTTACACTGAAGCTTTCTTT.

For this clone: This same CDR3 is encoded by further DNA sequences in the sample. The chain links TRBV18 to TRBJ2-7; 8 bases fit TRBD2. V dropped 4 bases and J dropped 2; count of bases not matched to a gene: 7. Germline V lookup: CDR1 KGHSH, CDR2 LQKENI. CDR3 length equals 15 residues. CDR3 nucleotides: TGTGCCAGCTCACGAGAGACTAGCGCCCCCTACGAGCAGTACTTC. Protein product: CASSRETSAPYEQYF.

CDR3 coding DNA: TGTGCCAGCGGCACAGGGACTGGGGCCAACGTCCTGACTTTC. Residues: CASGTGTGANVLTF. V is TRBV9 and J is TRBJ2-6; a possible D gene is TRBD1 (6 bases). Trimming cost V 7 bases and J 2 bases, with 10 bases left between them. The germline V gene has CDR1 SGDLS and CDR2 YYNGEE. This CDR3 is 14 amino acids long.

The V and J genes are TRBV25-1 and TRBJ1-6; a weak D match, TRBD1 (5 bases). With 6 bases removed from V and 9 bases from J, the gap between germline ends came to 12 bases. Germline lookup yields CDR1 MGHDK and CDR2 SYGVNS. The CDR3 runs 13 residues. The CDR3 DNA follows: TGTGCCAGCAGAGGGGAGGTTGGTTCACCCCTCCACTTT. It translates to CASRGEVGSPLHF.

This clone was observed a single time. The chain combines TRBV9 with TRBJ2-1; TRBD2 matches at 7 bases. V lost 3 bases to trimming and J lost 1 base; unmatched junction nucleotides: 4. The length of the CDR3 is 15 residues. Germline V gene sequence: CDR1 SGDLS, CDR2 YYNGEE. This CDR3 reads CASSGGRGSYNEQFF. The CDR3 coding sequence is TGTGCCAGCAGCGGCGGGAGAGGGTCCTACAATGAGCAGTTCTTC.

Written as DNA, the CDR3 is TGTGCCAGCAGACCTTGGGGAGAGGGCGGAGGAGGCTACACCTTC. It codes for CASRPWGEGGGGYTF. The V call is TRBV27, the J call TRBJ1-2, with D uncertain. CDR1 and CDR2 from the germline V gene are MNHEY and SMNVEV (reference sequence). This CDR3 has 15 residues. Deletions cut 6 bases from V and 8 bases from J, with 22 bases between.

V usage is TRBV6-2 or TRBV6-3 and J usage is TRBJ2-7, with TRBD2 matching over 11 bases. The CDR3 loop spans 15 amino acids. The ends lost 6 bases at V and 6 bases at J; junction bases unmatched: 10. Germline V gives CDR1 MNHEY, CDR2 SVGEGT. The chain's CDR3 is CASSLLAGDIGEQYF. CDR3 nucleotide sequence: TGTGCCAGCAGCCTACTAGCGGGAGATATAGGCGAGCAGTACTTC.

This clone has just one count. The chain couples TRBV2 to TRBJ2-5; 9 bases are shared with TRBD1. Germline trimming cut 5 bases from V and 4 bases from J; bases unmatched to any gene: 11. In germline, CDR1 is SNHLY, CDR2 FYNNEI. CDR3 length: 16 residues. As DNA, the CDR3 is TGTGCCAGCAGTAAAGTCGGACCGGGACAGGGAGAGACCCAGTACTTC. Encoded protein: CASSKVGPGQGETQYF.